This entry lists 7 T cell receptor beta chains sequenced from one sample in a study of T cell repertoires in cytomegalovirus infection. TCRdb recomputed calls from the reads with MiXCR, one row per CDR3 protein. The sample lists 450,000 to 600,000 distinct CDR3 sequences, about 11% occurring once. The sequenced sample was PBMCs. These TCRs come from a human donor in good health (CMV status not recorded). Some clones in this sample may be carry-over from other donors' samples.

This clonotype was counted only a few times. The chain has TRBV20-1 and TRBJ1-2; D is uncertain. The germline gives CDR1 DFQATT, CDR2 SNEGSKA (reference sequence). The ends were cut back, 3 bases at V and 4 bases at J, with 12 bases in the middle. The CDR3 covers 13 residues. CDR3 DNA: TGCAGTGCTAGGGTTACAGCTCCCTATGGCTACACCTTC. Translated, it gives CSARVTAPYGYTF.

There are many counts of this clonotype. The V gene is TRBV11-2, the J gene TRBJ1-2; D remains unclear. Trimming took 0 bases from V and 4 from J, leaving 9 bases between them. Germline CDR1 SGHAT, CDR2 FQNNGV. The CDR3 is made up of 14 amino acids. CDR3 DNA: TGTGCCAGCAGCTTAGATCTGAGTTTCTATGGCTACACCTTC. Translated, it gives CASSLDLSFYGYTF.

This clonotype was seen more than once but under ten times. The CDR3 sequence is CASSPATGSSYEQYF. In nucleotides, the CDR3 is TGTGCCAGCTCACCTGCGACAGGGAGCTCCTACGAGCAGTACTTC. This chain joins TRBV18 and TRBJ2-7; 7 bases line up with TRBD1. V trimming: 3 bases; J trimming: 0 bases; junction bases outside the gene matches: 5. CDR3 size: 15 residues. Per the germline V gene, CDR1 is KGHSH and CDR2 is LQKENI. The full variable domain, its missing parts supplied by reference TRBV18 and TRBJ2-7, is NAGVMQNPRHLVRRRGQEARLRCSPMKGHSHVYWYRQLPEEGLKFMVYLQKENIIDESGMPKERFSAEFPKEGPSILRIQQVVRGDSAAYFCASSPATGSSYEQYFGPGTRLTVT.

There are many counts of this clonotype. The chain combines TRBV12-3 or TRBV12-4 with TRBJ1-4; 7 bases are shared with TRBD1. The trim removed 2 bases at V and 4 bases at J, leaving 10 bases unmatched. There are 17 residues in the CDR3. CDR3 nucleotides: TGTGCCAGCAGTTTACCCCGACAGGGAACAGATAATGAAAAACTGTTTTTT. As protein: CASSLPRQGTDNEKLFF.

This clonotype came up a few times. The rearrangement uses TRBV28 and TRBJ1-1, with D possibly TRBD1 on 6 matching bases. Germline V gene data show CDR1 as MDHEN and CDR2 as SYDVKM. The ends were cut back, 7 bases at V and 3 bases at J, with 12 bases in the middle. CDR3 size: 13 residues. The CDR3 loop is CASKRGGDTEAFF. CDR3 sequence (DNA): TGTGCCAGCAAGAGGGGGGGGGACACTGAAGCTTTCTTT.

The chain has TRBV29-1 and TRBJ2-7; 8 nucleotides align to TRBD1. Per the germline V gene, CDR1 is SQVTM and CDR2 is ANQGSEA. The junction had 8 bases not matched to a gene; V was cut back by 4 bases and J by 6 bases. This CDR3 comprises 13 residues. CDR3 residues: CSVARQGAGEQYF. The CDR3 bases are TGCAGCGTTGCGAGGCAGGGGGCTGGCGAGCAGTACTTC.

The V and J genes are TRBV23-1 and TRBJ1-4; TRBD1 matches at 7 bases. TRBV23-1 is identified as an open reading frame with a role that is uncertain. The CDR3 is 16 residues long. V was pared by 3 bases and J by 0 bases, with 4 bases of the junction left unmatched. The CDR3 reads CASSHGTAPTNEKLFF. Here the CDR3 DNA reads TGCGCCAGCAGTCATGGGACAGCCCCAACTAATGAAAAACTGTTTTTT.